Described below is a single T cell receptor beta chain sequence and its context. Its antigen remains undetermined. It has no much larger one-base neighbor in the sample; base qualities were not kept. This specimen belongs to a study of blood T cells in healthy people across ages (dated by TCRdb to between 2015 and 2017). Notes on the research overall: In model experiments, roughly one uniquely barcoded TCR beta cDNA molecule per two T cells was captured by template switching. To track age-related changes in TCR beta repertoire diversity, the study relied on deep sequencing normalized with unique cDNA molecular identifiers. Four age groups were formed from the donors: young (average approximately 15 years), middle-aged (just under 40), aged (around 62) and long-lived (approximately 78). Donors of different ages were randomly distributed across sequencing lanes to avoid experimental bias. Two additional independent replicas of 1 million unique cDNA reads from the same blood draw were analyzed for two donors (one aged 18 to 29 and one aged 80 or older). The research as a whole found: Observed TCR beta diversity per million T cells fell roughly linearly with age, and a significant reduction was already apparent by age around 40. The long-lived group showed more naive CD4+ T cells, fewer expanded clones and increased TCR diversity than the aged group, suggesting age selection. Because the CMV infection status of the donors was unknown, age-related changes in expanded clonotypes may potentially have been confounded. Total diversity estimates from one million sequenced T cells were considered lower bounds and underestimates. Observed TCR beta diversity correlated strongly with the percentage of naive T cells measured by flow cytometry. Bulk unsorted PBMC profiling prevented conclusive comparison of naive and antigen-experienced compartments.

The approximately 41 donors, aged about 6 to 95 years, were systemically healthy Caucasian individuals from Russia. Roughly 10 milliliters of peripheral blood were drawn from each donor into EDTA-treated Vacutainer tubes. PBMCs were isolated by Ficoll-Paque density-gradient centrifugation, with at least 6 million obtained per sample. Trizol reagent was used to extract total RNA from PBMCs, with at least 6 micrograms per sample. For every donor, flow cytometry on a PBMC aliquot measured the percentage of naive CD45RAhigh/CD27high T cells. The CDR3 goes from the cysteine to the phenylalanine over 13 residues. The retained sequence is limited to the CDR3, 39 bases, with the frame set at the first base. CDR1 and CDR2 were assigned from the germline V gene as LGHNA and YNFKEQ. V and J lose 2 bases and 10 bases, and a span of 15 bases separates them. Libraries came from 5' RACE. TCRdb records Illumina HiSeq 2500 as the sequencer. A second 7 to 11 cycle PCR used a sample-barcoded 5' primer and a J-beta primer mix. A template-switch 5' adaptor carrying 12 random nucleotides introduced a unique molecular identifier onto each TCR beta cDNA molecule. At least 2.5 million CDR3-containing paired-end reads were obtained from each sample. First-strand cDNA was synthesized from all RNA with the Mint cDNA synthesis kit, primed by a TRBC-specific oligonucleotide. Following uracil-DNA glycosylase treatment, all cDNA underwent a first 18-cycle PCR with the universal primers M1SS and BC2_uni_R. Regarding the original processing steps: Normalization of each sample was performed by random selection of 1 million high-quality reads, each carrying a distinct molecular identifier. Reads with shared molecular identifiers were discarded instead of being binned into consensus sequences. MiTCR, set to a Q25 quality threshold and the strictest error-elimination algorithm, was used for CDR3 identification, clonotype clustering and error correction. A nonparametric unseen species model with Euler transformation was used to estimate a lower bound on total TCR beta diversity. The public sequencing data were trimmed at Q25 with fastp and processed into clonotypes with MiXCR by TCRdb, which kept only in-frame beta chains. CDR3 protein duplicates are merged, each entry listing the most common genes and DNA. TCRdb, rather than the study authors, made the V and J calls. This sample lists about 640,000 distinct CDR3 sequences; 58% were detected once. In total, the top ten clones hold around 37% of the sample.

This receptor was identified in a man in his sixties in good health. Here the chain combines TRBV4-2 and TRBJ2-7; a confident D gene designation cannot be given. Sequencing was done on a sample of blood. The CDR3 reads CASSQLGRASQYF. The DNA is as follows: TGTGCCAGCAGCCAATTAGGGCGCGCAAGTCAGTACTTC.